The 14 T cell receptor beta chains below all came from one sample that was sequenced in a study of blood T cell repertoires in COVID-19. Sequencing was performed with immunoSEQ multiplex PCR; in TCRdb, only in-frame clones are kept and a portion is missing. Of under 130,000 clones in the sample, about three quarters were seen once. Material for sequencing was peripheral blood. Receptor source: a woman in her seventies with acute or convalescent COVID-19.

The V call is TRBV6-5, the J call TRBJ1-5, with a weak D call TRBD1 (5 bases). Germline V gene data show CDR1 as MNHEY and CDR2 as SVGAGI. The CDR3 is made up of 14 amino acids. V lost 5 bases to trimming and J lost 6 bases, with 14 bases between them. This CDR3 reads CASSTREGSQPQHF. The CDR3 DNA sequence: TGTGCCAGCAGTACCCGGGAGGGGTCTCAGCCCCAGCATTTT.

The CDR3 protein is CAWSVRWDYSGNTIYF. For the CDR3, the DNA is TGTGCCTGGAGTGTCAGGTGGGACTACTCTGGAAACACCATATATTTT. This rearrangement joins TRBV30 to TRBJ1-3; perhaps TRBD1 as D (5 bases). Germline V gene lookup returns CDR1 GTSNPN and CDR2 SVGIG (reference sequence). V shed 0 bases and J shed 0 bases, with 12 bases lying between them. The CDR3 totals 16 residues.

The V gene is TRBV6-5, the J gene TRBJ2-7; D remains ambiguous. V lost 10 bases to trimming and J lost 3 bases, with 10 bases between them. The CDR3 spans 11 residues. Germline CDR1 reads MNHEY; CDR2 reads SVGAGI. The CDR3 DNA reads as TGTGCCACCCGTGGGCTCTACGAGCAGTACTTC. This codes for CATRGLYEQYF.

The chain links TRBV28 to TRBJ2-6, with 11 nucleotides matching TRBD2. This CDR3 is built from 17 residues. Trimming removed 4 bases from V and 3 bases from J; junction bases left unmatched: 5. Germline CDR1 reads MDHEN; CDR2 reads SYDVKM. The CDR3 sequence is CASSSLSGGVGANVLTF. As DNA, the CDR3 is TGTGCCAGCAGTTCCCTTAGCGGGGGGGTTGGGGCCAACGTCCTGACTTTC.

This clone was seen a few times. Different DNA sequences within this sample yield the same CDR3. The chain uses TRBV29-1 and TRBJ1-1, with 7 bases fitting TRBD1. The CDR3 contains 12 residues. Germline-derived CDR1 and CDR2 are SQVTM and ANQGSEA. V lost 7 bases, J lost 1 base, and 3 bases stayed unmatched. The CDR3 loop reads CSGGQTNTEAFF. DNA of the CDR3: TGCAGCGGGGGACAGACGAACACTGAAGCTTTCTTT. Together with reference TRBV29-1 and TRBJ1-1, the CDR3 gives the full variable domain: SAVISQKPSRDICQRGTSLTIQCQVDSQVTMMFWYRQQPGQSLTLIATANQGSEATYESGFVIDKFPISRPNLTFSTLTVSNMSPEDSSIYLCSGGQTNTEAFFGQGTRLTVV.

V is TRBV11-3 and J is TRBJ1-1; maybe TRBD1 (6 bases). The CDR3 runs to 17 residues. Trimming cost V 1 base and J 3 bases, with 18 bases left between them. Germline V gives CDR1 SGHNT, CDR2 YENEEA. The chain's CDR3 is CASSLGKVRGLDTEAFF. CDR3 bases: TGTGCCAGCAGCTTAGGAAAAGTGCGGGGGCTGGACACTGAAGCTTTCTTT.

The CDR3 region has the DNA TGTGCCAGCAGCTTGGGGGGGGCTAATGAAAAACTGTTTTTT. Translated: CASSLGGANEKLFF. This chain joins TRBV5-4 and TRBJ1-4, with D possibly being TRBD1 (5 bases). The CDR3 covers 14 residues. Trimming pared 0 bases from V and 3 bases from J, leaving 6 bases between. Looked up from germline, CDR1 is SGHNT and CDR2 is YYREEE (reference sequence).

The rearrangement joins TRBV28 to TRBJ1-4; maybe TRBD1 (5 bases). The CDR3 has 15 amino acids. With 2 bases removed from V and 3 bases from J, the gap between germline ends came to 10 bases. Germline lookup yields CDR1 MDHEN and CDR2 SYDVKM. The DNA of the CDR3 is TGTGCCAGCAGTTTAGGGGGGTCGGCTAATGAAAAACTGTTTTTT. Translating it yields CASSLGGSANEKLFF.

The genes are TRBV19 and TRBJ1-2; D possibly corresponds to TRBD1 (6 bases). Germline V lookup: CDR1 LNHDA, CDR2 SQIVND (reference sequence). The CDR3 is 12 amino acids. Trimming took 9 bases from V and 8 from J, leaving 16 bases between them. The chain's CDR3 is CASTRDTRGYTF. CDR3 coding DNA: TGTGCCAGCACCCGGGACACCCGGGGCTACACCTTC.

The chain carries TRBV18 and TRBJ1-1; D unclear. Per the germline V gene, CDR1 is KGHSH and CDR2 is LQKENI. This CDR3 comprises 13 residues. The V end lost 1 base, the J end lost 5 bases, and 8 bases lay between the germline ends. CDR3 in DNA: TGTGCCAGCTCACCACAACGGGAAACTGAAGCTTTCTTT. Protein sequence: CASSPQRETEAFF.

The chain employs TRBV30 and TRBJ1-4, with D possibly being TRBD1 (5 bases). V was pared by 2 bases and J by 13 bases, with 14 bases between. This CDR3 is built from 12 residues. In germline, CDR1 is GTSNPN, CDR2 SVGIG (reference sequence). The CDR3 here is CAWSSGGLLLFF. The CDR3, as DNA: TGTGCCTGGAGTTCTGGGGGGTTGTTACTGTTTTTT.

This clone was picked up a small number of times. V is TRBV7-8 and J is TRBJ2-7; 7 bases agree with TRBD1. J lost 5 bases, V lost 6 bases, and 10 bases had no gene match. Germline V gene sequence: CDR1 SGHVS, CDR2 FQNEAQ. The CDR3 is made up of 14 amino acids. The CDR3 is CASRARRQGHEQYF. CDR3 coding DNA: TGTGCCAGCAGGGCTCGGCGACAGGGCCACGAGCAGTACTTC.

This clone was observed a few times. The chain employs TRBV19 and TRBJ1-5; possibly TRBD1 for D (6 bases). CDR1 is LNHDA, CDR2 SQIVND, per germline (reference sequence). CDR3 length: 13 amino acids. Trimming took 8 bases from V and 4 from J, leaving 12 bases between them. In nucleotides, the CDR3 is TGTGCCAGTTCCACAGGGCTGAATCAGCCCCAGCATTTT. Protein: CASSTGLNQPQHF.

This sequence joins TRBV2 and TRBJ2-7, with 7 nucleotides matching TRBD1. Per germline, CDR1 SNHLY and CDR2 FYNNEI. This CDR3 spans 15 amino acids. The junction had 5 bases not matched to a gene; V was cut back by 0 bases and J by 3 bases. The CDR3: CASSEAGGQYYEQYF. CDR3 sequence (DNA): TGTGCCAGCAGTGAAGCTGGGGGACAGTACTACGAGCAGTACTTC.